This T cell receptor (beta chain) was recorded in a study of tumor and adjacent non-tumor tissue in lung cancer. Study summary: Samples averaged roughly 4 million productive TCRbeta reads each.

This sample's RNA came from whole unsorted tissue. The V end was cut by 11 bases, the J end by 5 bases, with 21 bases between. CDR1 is MNHEY and CDR2 is SVGAGI in the germline V gene. This CDR3 has 14 residues. Three rounds of nested PCR, following a modified ARM-PCR protocol, produced the TCRbeta library. Using its own MiXCR run on the multiplex PCR reads, TCRdb lists one record per CDR3 protein. Of more than 90,000 distinct CDR3 sequences listed, less than 80% are singletons. Sequences were obtained from lung tumor tissue. The rearrangement links TRBV6-5 to TRBJ1-2; D possibly corresponds to TRBD1 (5 bases). The receptor was isolated from a man aged 55 to 70 with non-small cell lung cancer. CDR3 DNA sequence: TGTGCCGGCCACTCTGGTCAGGGCGAATATGGCTACACCTTC. Amino acids: CAGHSGQGEYGYTF.